This record looks at one TCR beta chain sequence and its context. Per the germline V gene, CDR1 is SGHRS and CDR2 is YFSETQ. With 4 bases removed from V and 7 bases from J, the gap between germline ends came to 12 bases. There are 12 residues in the CDR3. The method was immunoSEQ multiplex PCR; TCRdb's version includes in-frame clones alone and lacks a portion of them. The table has around 50,000 clones, roughly 85% seen once. This sample was taken from a study of blood T cell repertoires in COVID-19. In the study overall: From T cells, B-cell-depleted T cells, or PBMCs came the material, which was cDNA or gDNA.

V gene TRBV5-1 combines with J gene TRBJ2-7, with D possibly being TRBD1 (6 bases). This TCR was recovered from a human donor in a cohort sampled during active COVID-19. The sample consisted of peripheral blood. CDR3 sequence reads: CASSPTGQEQYF. The CDR3 bases are TGCGCCAGCAGCCCGACTGGACAGGAGCAGTACTTC.